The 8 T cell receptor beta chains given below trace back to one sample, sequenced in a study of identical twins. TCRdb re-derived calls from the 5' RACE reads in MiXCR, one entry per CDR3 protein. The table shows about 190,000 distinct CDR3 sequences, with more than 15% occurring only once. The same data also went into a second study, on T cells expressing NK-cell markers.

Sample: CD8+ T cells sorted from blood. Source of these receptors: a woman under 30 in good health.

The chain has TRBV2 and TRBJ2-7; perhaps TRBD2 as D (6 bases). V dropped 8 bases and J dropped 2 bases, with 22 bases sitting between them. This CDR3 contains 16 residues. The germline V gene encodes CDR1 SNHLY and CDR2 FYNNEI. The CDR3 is CASGSGSGEVAYEQYF. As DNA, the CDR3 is TGTGCCAGCGGGTCGGGGTCGGGGGAGGTCGCCTACGAGCAGTACTTC.

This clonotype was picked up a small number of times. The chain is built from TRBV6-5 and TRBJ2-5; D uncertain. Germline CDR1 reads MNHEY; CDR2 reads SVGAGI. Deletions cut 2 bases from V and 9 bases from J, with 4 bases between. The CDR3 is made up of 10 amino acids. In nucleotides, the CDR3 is TGTGCCAGCAGTTACCCCTCCCAGTACTTC. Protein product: CASSYPSQYF.

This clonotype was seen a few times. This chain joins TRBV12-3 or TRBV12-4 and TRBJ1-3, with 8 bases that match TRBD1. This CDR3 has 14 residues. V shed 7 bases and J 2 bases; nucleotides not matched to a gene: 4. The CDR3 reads CASTETGAGNTIYF. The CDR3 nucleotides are TGTGCCAGCACCGAGACAGGGGCTGGAAACACCATATATTTT.

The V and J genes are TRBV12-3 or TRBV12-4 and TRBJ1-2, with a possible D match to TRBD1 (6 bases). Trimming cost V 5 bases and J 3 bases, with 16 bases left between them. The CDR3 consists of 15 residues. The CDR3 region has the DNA TGTGCCAGCAGTACCGGGACACAGTATTACTATGGCTACACCTTC. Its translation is CASSTGTQYYYGYTF.

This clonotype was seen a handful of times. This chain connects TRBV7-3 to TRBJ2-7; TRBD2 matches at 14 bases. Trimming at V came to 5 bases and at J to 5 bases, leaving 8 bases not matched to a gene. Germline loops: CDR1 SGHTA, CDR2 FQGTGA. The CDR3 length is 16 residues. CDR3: CASSPGLAGGSHEQYF. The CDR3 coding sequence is TGTGCCAGCAGCCCTGGACTAGCGGGGGGATCCCACGAGCAGTACTTC.

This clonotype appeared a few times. The CDR3 DNA reads TGCGCCAGCAGCTTCCTCTCGACAGGGGCCGTGAACACTGAAGCTTTCTTT. Its protein product is CASSFLSTGAVNTEAFF. The rearrangement uses TRBV5-1 and TRBJ1-1, with TRBD1 matching over 8 bases. The germline CDR1 and CDR2 sequences are SGHRS and YFSETQ. V lost 2 bases to trimming and J lost 0 bases; unmatched junction nucleotides: 9. The CDR3 has 17 amino acids.

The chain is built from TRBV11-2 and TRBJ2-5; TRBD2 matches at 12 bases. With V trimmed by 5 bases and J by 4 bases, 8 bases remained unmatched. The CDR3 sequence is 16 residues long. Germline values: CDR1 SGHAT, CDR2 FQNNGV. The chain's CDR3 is CASSNLLAGGRETQYF. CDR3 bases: TGTGCCAGCAGCAACCTACTAGCGGGGGGCAGAGAGACCCAGTACTTC.

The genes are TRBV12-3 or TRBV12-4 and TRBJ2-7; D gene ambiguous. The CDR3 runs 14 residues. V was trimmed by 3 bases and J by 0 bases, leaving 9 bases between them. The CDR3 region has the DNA TGTGCCAGCAGTTTTAACAGTCCCTCCTACGAGCAGTACTTC. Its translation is CASSFNSPSYEQYF.